This record looks at one TCR beta chain sequence and its context. These data originate in a study of blood T cell repertoires in COVID-19. Generated by immunoSEQ multiplex PCR, the TCRdb table keeps only in-frame clones and is missing some. Here the sample spans about 92,000 clones, 80% being singletons. V dropped 2 bases and J dropped 5 bases, with 7 bases sitting between them. The length of the CDR3 is 13 residues. Germline CDR1 SNHLY, CDR2 FYNNEI. The sample was peripheral blood. This chain connects TRBV2 to TRBJ1-5; D not certain. The TCR comes from a woman in her 70s with acute or convalescent COVID-19. The CDR3, as DNA: TGTGCCAGCAGTGAAACATTATATCAGCCCCAGCATTTT. It yields the protein CASSETLYQPQHF.